One and the same sample provided the 22 T cell receptor beta chains below, sequenced in a study of regulatory T cells in long-lasting Graves disease. Sample time point: persistent/refractory GD, antithyroid drugs over 5 years with positive TRAb. RNA extracted from PBMCs served as the sequencing template. For TCR beta, libraries came from iRepertoire HTBI primers and Arm-PCR of CDR3 regions. TCRdb re-derived calls from the multiplex PCR reads in MiXCR, one entry per CDR3 protein. The table lists over 450,000 distinct CDR3 sequences, about 22% of them singletons, with approximately 6.4% in the top ten. Sample: peripheral blood mononuclear cells (PBMCs), taken when the disease was refractory, from a patient treated with antithyroid drugs. The receptor set was obtained from a female donor with Graves disease.

V is TRBV7-9 and J is TRBJ2-1, with D maybe TRBD1 (6 bases). Looked up from germline, CDR1 is SEHNR and CDR2 is FQNEAQ (reference sequence). CDR3 length equals 11 residues. Deletions cut 5 bases from V and 8 bases from J, with 7 bases between. The CDR3 reads CASSPGDEQFF. The CDR3 DNA sequence: TGTGCCAGCAGCCCAGGGGATGAGCAGTTCTTC. The whole variable domain, remainder taken from reference TRBV7-9 and TRBJ2-1, is DTGVSQNPRHKITKRGQNVTFRCDPISEHNRLYWYRQTLGQGPEFLTYFQNEAQLEKSRLLSDRFSAERPKGSFSTLEIQRTEQGDSAMYLCASSPGDEQFFGPGTRLTVL.

As concerns this clonotype: A much larger clone lies a single base off, so this may be a read error. This sequence joins TRBV6-1 and TRBJ1-1, with D perhaps matching TRBD1 (5 bases). Germline V gene sequence: CDR1 MNHNS, CDR2 SASEGT. Trimming shortened V by 8 bases and J by 4 bases, and 17 bases separated the two germline ends. The CDR3 is 14 residues long. CDR3 nucleotides: TGTGCCAGCCGATCCCTCAGGGTTAGCACTGAAGCTTTCTTT. Its translation is CASRSLRVSTEAFF.

The V gene is TRBV7-9, the J gene TRBJ2-5; 8 nucleotides line up with TRBD1. This CDR3 is built from 15 residues. Germline V gives CDR1 SEHNR, CDR2 FQNEAQ (reference sequence). Germline trimming cut 0 bases from V and 3 bases from J; bases unmatched to any gene: 3. The CDR3 nucleotides read TGTGCCAGCAGCTTAGCTCTGGACAGGGAAGAGACCCAGTACTTC. Translated: CASSLALDREETQYF.

The rearrangement joins TRBV6-2 or TRBV6-3 to TRBJ2-3; 9 bases are a match to TRBD2. V was pared by 4 bases and J by 9 bases, with 5 bases of the junction left unmatched. The germline V gene has CDR1 MNHEY and CDR2 SVGEGT. The CDR3 has 13 residues. DNA for the CDR3: TGTGCCAGCAGTTTCGAGCGGGAGGAGACGCAGTATTTT. This encodes CASSFEREETQYF.

This clonotype appeared many times. DNA for the CDR3: TGCGCCAGCAGCCATCGTCTCGGGACCCAGTACTTC. Protein product: CASSHRLGTQYF. The genes are TRBV4-1 and TRBJ2-5; D remains ambiguous. Germline CDR1 and CDR2: MGHRA and YSYEKL. V lost 3 bases to trimming and J lost 7 bases, with 9 bases between them. This CDR3 has 12 residues.

The table lists this clonotype with many counts. The rearrangement links TRBV7-9 to TRBJ2-7; TRBD1 is a possible D gene (5 bases). In germline, CDR1 is SEHNR, CDR2 FQNEAQ (reference sequence). The V gene lost 5 bases and the J gene lost 4 bases, with 9 bases spanning the gap. The CDR3 loop spans 12 amino acids. CDR3 bases: TGTGCCAGCAGCGACAGCCCATACGAGCAGTACTTC. Protein sequence: CASSDSPYEQYF.

The chain uses TRBV6-1 and TRBJ2-5; perhaps TRBD1 as D (6 bases). The CDR3 is 13 amino acids. Germline V gene sequence: CDR1 MNHNS, CDR2 SASEGT. Trimming removed 6 bases at V and 3 bases at J, with 11 bases between. The CDR3 DNA is TGTGCCAGCAGGCAGGGACAAGAAGAGACCCAGTACTTC. Amino acids: CASRQGQEETQYF.

This clonotype was counted at least ten times. The rearrangement uses TRBV2 and TRBJ1-5; D may be TRBD1 (6 bases). The V end lost 5 bases, the J end lost 1 base, and 12 bases lay between the germline ends. The CDR3 consists of 15 residues. In germline, CDR1 is SNHLY, CDR2 FYNNEI. The CDR3 here is CASSIQGTSNQPQHF. The DNA of the CDR3 is TGTGCCAGCAGTATACAGGGAACAAGCAATCAGCCCCAGCATTTT.

This clonotype has more than one count but fewer than ten. This chain uses TRBV6-2 or TRBV6-3 with TRBJ1-5; D is unresolved. CDR3 length equals 12 residues. The V end lost 6 bases, the J end lost 5 bases, and 8 bases lay between the germline ends. Per the germline V gene, CDR1 is MNHEY and CDR2 is SVGEGT. The CDR3 loop is CASSPTHQPQHF. The CDR3 nucleotides read TGTGCCAGCAGCCCGACCCATCAGCCCCAGCATTTT.

The gene calls are TRBV18 and TRBJ2-2; D not certain. The germline V and J ends were trimmed by 4 bases and 0 bases, with 12 bases remaining between them. Germline V gene lookup returns CDR1 KGHSH and CDR2 LQKENI. The CDR3 sequence is 16 residues long. The CDR3, as DNA: TGTGCCAGCTCACAGGTCCACGGACCGAACACCGGGGAGCTGTTTTTT. Translating gives CASSQVHGPNTGELFF.

The rearrangement links TRBV7-3 to TRBJ2-1, with D possibly being TRBD2 (6 bases). Germline assignment: CDR1 SGHTA and CDR2 FQGTGA. Trimming took 5 bases from V and 8 from J, leaving 13 bases between them. This CDR3 has 13 residues. The CDR3 DNA is TGTGCCAGCAGCCCTATGGGGGGTGATGAGCAGTTCTTC. It yields the protein CASSPMGGDEQFF.

This clonotype was picked up a small number of times. The rearrangement links TRBV20-1 to TRBJ2-5; tentatively, D is TRBD1 (7 bases). CDR1 is DFQATT, CDR2 SNEGSKA, per germline (reference sequence). This CDR3 has 16 amino acids. The V gene lost 1 base and the J gene lost 5 bases, with 20 bases spanning the gap. CDR3 DNA sequence: TGCAGTGCTAGAGCAGGGGGGCCGGCGCTAGGCGAGACCCAGTACTTC. Protein sequence: CSARAGGPALGETQYF.

This clonotype was recorded at least ten times. The rearrangement links TRBV7-9 to TRBJ2-2; no clear D. Germline V lookup: CDR1 SEHNR, CDR2 FQNEAQ (reference sequence). Between the trimmed V and J ends, which lost 4 bases and 3 bases, there was a span of 6 bases. The CDR3 loop spans 13 amino acids. The CDR3 protein is CASSWSYTGELFF. CDR3 sequence (DNA): TGTGCCAGCAGCTGGTCTTACACCGGGGAGCTGTTTTTT.

This clonotype has just a few counts. The chain joins TRBV7-9 to TRBJ1-3; D not resolved. This CDR3 region has 16 residues. Germline-derived CDR1 and CDR2 are SEHNR and FQNEAQ (reference sequence). The V end lost 1 base, the J end lost 0 bases, and 10 bases lay between the germline ends. The CDR3 DNA sequence: TGTGCCAGCAGCTTAGTATCGGCAGGCTCTGGAAACACCATATATTTT. Translated, it gives CASSLVSAGSGNTIYF.

This clonotype occurred a few times. The chain recombines TRBV7-9 with TRBJ2-5; 8 bases match TRBD1. Germline V gene data show CDR1 as SEHNR and CDR2 as FQNEAQ (reference sequence). The trim removed 5 bases at V and 5 bases at J, leaving 10 bases unmatched. This CDR3 spans 15 amino acids. The CDR3 DNA reads TGTGCCAGCAGCAGTCCCGGACAGGGCAGGGAGACCCAGTACTTC. Its translation: CASSSPGQGRETQYF.

On this clonotype: A much larger clone lies one base from this, so it may be a read error. The chain uses TRBV27 and TRBJ1-1; the D gene is possibly TRBD1 (5 bases). The germline CDR1 and CDR2 sequences are MNHEY and SMNVEV (reference sequence). Trimming pared 7 bases from V and 5 bases from J, leaving 26 bases between. The CDR3 has 17 residues. The DNA of the CDR3 is TGTGCCAGCACCTCCTCTGGGGCGGGGGAATCGGGGACTGAAGCTTTCTTT. Its translation is CASTSSGAGESGTEAFF.

The rearrangement joins TRBV7-9 to TRBJ2-7; D perhaps matches TRBD1 (6 bases). V shed 1 base and J shed 3 bases, with 16 bases lying between them. This CDR3 comprises 16 residues. Germline CDR1 reads SEHNR; CDR2 reads FQNEAQ (reference sequence). The CDR3 region is CASSLDMRDTGYEQYF. The CDR3 region has the DNA TGTGCCAGCAGCTTAGATATGAGGGACACGGGCTACGAGCAGTACTTC. The entire variable domain, with the rest obtained from reference TRBV7-9 and TRBJ2-7, is as follows: DTGVSQNPRHKITKRGQNVTFRCDPISEHNRLYWYRQTLGQGPEFLTYFQNEAQLEKSRLLSDRFSAERPKGSFSTLEIQRTEQGDSAMYLCASSLDMRDTGYEQYFGPGTRLTVT.

Comments on this clonotype: A much larger clone differs from this one at a single base, so this may be a read error. This chain uses TRBV7-9 with TRBJ2-7; D is unresolved. This CDR3 spans 12 amino acids. Germline V lookup: CDR1 SEHNR, CDR2 FQNEAQ (reference sequence). Between the trimmed V and J ends, which lost 5 bases and 2 bases, there was a span of 7 bases. The CDR3 sequence: CASSHRTYEQYF. The CDR3 DNA reads TGTGCCAGCAGCCACAGAACCTACGAGCAGTACTTC.

Concerning this clonotype itself: A much more abundant neighbour one base away suggests this may be a read error. This sequence joins TRBV7-9 and TRBJ2-7; 8 bases are shared with TRBD1. Germline lookup yields CDR1 SEHNR and CDR2 FQNEAQ (reference sequence). The CDR3 consists of 14 residues. With 2 bases clipped from V and 2 bases from J, the junction kept 2 bases outside the gene matches. The CDR3 protein is CASSLLGQAYEQYF. In DNA form, the CDR3 reads TGTGCCAGCAGCTTATTGGGACAGGCCTACGAGCAGTACTTC.

The J gene is TRBJ1-5, the V gene TRBV4-1; D is possibly TRBD1 (6 bases). Germline lookup yields CDR1 MGHRA and CDR2 YSYEKL. This CDR3 has 16 amino acids. Trimming left V 2 bases short and J 0 bases short, with 11 bases between. The CDR3 protein is CASSQHRDNSNQPQHF. In nucleotides, the CDR3 is TGCGCCAGCAGCCAACACAGGGATAATAGCAATCAGCCCCAGCATTTT.

This clonotype was picked up many times. The gene calls are TRBV28 and TRBJ2-6, with D unclear. This CDR3 has 15 residues. Trimming shortened V by 6 bases and J by 0 bases, and 9 bases separated the two germline ends. The germline CDR1 and CDR2 sequences are MDHEN and SYDVKM. Here the CDR3 reads CASSPVRSGANVLTF. In DNA, the CDR3 is TGTGCCAGCAGCCCAGTCCGCTCTGGGGCCAACGTCCTGACTTTC.

This clonotype appeared many times. This chain uses TRBV6-1 with TRBJ1-5, with D perhaps matching TRBD1 (5 bases). The V end was cut by 5 bases, the J end by 4 bases, with 15 bases between. The CDR3 runs 15 residues. Germline V gives CDR1 MNHNS, CDR2 SASEGT. CDR3 sequence: CASSTYYRQNQPQHF. As DNA, the CDR3 is TGTGCCAGCAGTACCTATTACAGGCAAAATCAGCCCCAGCATTTT.